The rows below give T cell receptor beta chains drawn from one sample of a study of T cells in Graves' hyperthyroidism and ophthalmopathy. MiXCR, run by TCRdb on the multiplex PCR reads, gives a single entry per CDR3 protein. The repertoire holds some 510,000 distinct CDR3 sequences, with 35% to 55% as singletons. Sequences were obtained from peripheral blood or thyroid tissue (not recorded which). All receptors come from a woman aged 18-29 years with Graves' hyperthyroidism. CDR3s include the opening cysteine and the closing phenylalanine or tryptophan. The D gene is left open where the match is weak. Size is stated for part of the rows, as once, few or many counts, or as a class when the clone is expanded.

V gene	J gene	clone size	CDR3 length	D gene	CDR3 DNA	CDR3 protein
TRBV7-9	TRBJ2-5	few	11	-	TGTGCCAGCAGCCCCGACGGCGCTGGGTACTTC	CASSPDGAGYF
TRBV15	TRBJ2-5	few	20	TRBD1	TGTGCCACCAGCAGAGATAGTCGACAGGGGGCTTTCGCTCGGAGGGGGACCCAGTACTTC	CATSRDSRQGAFARRGTQYF
TRBV10-3	TRBJ1-3	-	16	-	TGTGCCATCAGTGTCGCAGGGGATGCCTCTGGAAACACCATATATTTT	CAISVAGDASGNTIYF
TRBV2	TRBJ2-7	many	15	TRBD2	TGTGCCAGCAGCCAAAGGACTAGCGGGAACGACGAGCAGTACTTC	CASSQRTSGNDEQYF
TRBV24-1	TRBJ1-5	many	15	-	TGTGCCACCAGTGATTTGGCAGAAGGCAATCAGCCCCAGCATTTT	CATSDLAEGNQPQHF
TRBV7-2	TRBJ2-2	-	13	-	TGTGCCAGCAGTCTGGATTGGACCGGGGAGCTGTTTTTT	CASSLDWTGELFF
TRBV12-3/TRBV12-4	TRBJ2-7	-	14	-	TGTGCCAGCAGTTTGAGTCAGGCTGACTACGAGCAGTACTTC	CASSLSQADYEQYF
TRBV29-1	TRBJ2-7	-	13	TRBD1	TGTAGCGCCGGGACAGGAGATTCCTACGAGCAGTACTTC	CSAGTGDSYEQYF
TRBV2	TRBJ2-7	few	15	TRBD2	TGTGCCAGCAGGGAGGCTAGCGGGACTGAACACGAGCAGTACTTC	CASREASGTEHEQYF
TRBV2	TRBJ1-5	many	13	-	TGTGCCAGCAGTGGGACAAATAGACAGCCCCAGCATTTT	CASSGTNRQPQHF
TRBV29-1	TRBJ1-1	many	12	TRBD1	TGCAGCGTAGGGGTGAACAGGGGGGAAGCTTTCTTT	CSVGVNRGEAFF
TRBV7-9	TRBJ2-6	few	15	-	TGTGCCAGCAGCTCCTCTGGTACTGGGGCCAACGTCCTGACTTTC	CASSSSGTGANVLTF
TRBV7-8	TRBJ1-5	-	19	TRBD1	TGTGCCAGCAGCCCATCCGGTTGGACAGGGGCTTTTAGCAATCAGCCCCAGCATTTT	CASSPSGWTGAFSNQPQHF
TRBV25-1	TRBJ1-1	few	14	-	TGTGCCAGCAGTGAATGGCGGGCGAACACTGAAGCTTTCTTT	CASSEWRANTEAFF
TRBV20-1	TRBJ1-1	-	12	-	TGCAGTGTTCACCAGGGTGTCACTGAAGCTTTCTTT	CSVHQGVTEAFF
TRBV10-3	TRBJ2-7	-	14	-	TGTGCCATCACCCCGGCAGGGAAGGGGCGCGAGCAGTACTTC	CAITPAGKGREQYF
TRBV6-1	TRBJ1-1	-	12	-	TGTGCCAGCATCAAGGGGACGACAGAAGCTTTCTTT	CASIKGTTEAFF
TRBV29-1	TRBJ1-2	-	12	TRBD1	TGCAGCGTTACCGGACAGGGAGAAGGCTACACCTTC	CSVTGQGEGYTF
TRBV10-3	TRBJ1-5	-	13	-	TGTGCCAGCAGGGACGGGGCGGACCAGCCCCAGCATTTT	CASRDGADQPQHF
TRBV2	TRBJ1-5	few	13	-	TGTGCCAGCAGTTTTATGAGCAATCAGCCCCAGCATTTT	CASSFMSNQPQHF
TRBV7-9	TRBJ1-1	-	15	-	TGTGCCAGCAGCTCAAGGGACGTTTTACAGGTTGAAGTTTTCTTT	CASSSRDVLQVEVFF
TRBV2	TRBJ1-5	-	18	TRBD1	TGTGCCAGCAGCAAAGTAGGGACAGGGGTATCATTCAATCAGCCCCAGCATTTT	CASSKVGTGVSFNQPQHF
TRBV7-9	TRBJ2-7	many	11	-	TGTGCCAGCAGCTTACGAGATCTGCAGTACTTC	CASSLRDLQYF
TRBV10-3	TRBJ1-2	-	21	TRBD1	TGTGCCATCAGTGAGGTGCGGGACAGATGGAGAAGAGGGACCAGAGACTATGGCTACACCTTC	CAISEVRDRWRRGTRDYGYTF
TRBV7-2	TRBJ2-7	few	15	TRBD1	TGTGCCAGCAGCGTGTTCGGGACAGGCCCCTACGAGCAGTACTTC	CASSVFGTGPYEQYF
TRBV6-1	TRBJ1-3	-	13	-	TGTGCCAGCAGAGAGCACTCTGGAAACACCATATATTTT	CASREHSGNTIYF
TRBV7-8	TRBJ2-1	-	16	-	TGTGCCAGCAGCTCCCGCCGGGGAGCTAGCACCAATGAGCAGTTCTTC	CASSSRRGASTNEQFF
TRBV2	TRBJ1-2	many	13	-	TGTGCCAGCAGGGGCGGGTTTAACTATGGCTACACCTTC	CASRGGFNYGYTF
TRBV7-2	TRBJ1-3	many	14	-	TGTGCCAGCAGCGCTCGGGGTGGTGGAAACACCATATATTTT	CASSARGGGNTIYF
TRBV6-5	TRBJ2-5	once	16	TRBD1	TGTGCCAGCAGTTCACGTAGGACAGGGCTCCAAGAGACCCAGTACTTC	CASSSRRTGLQETQYF
TRBV10-3	TRBJ1-6	-	15	-	TGTGCCACCAGTGAGTCCGGGACAACGAATTCACCCCTCCACTTT	CATSESGTTNSPLHF
TRBV7-9	TRBJ1-1	few	14	TRBD1	TGTGCCAGCAGCTCTAGACAGGGGGCCTCTGAAGCTTTCTTT	CASSSRQGASEAFF
TRBV7-9	TRBJ2-7	few	15	TRBD2	TGTGCCAGCAGCCAAGGCCAGCGGGGGCCCTACGAGCAGTACTTC	CASSQGQRGPYEQYF
TRBV7-9	TRBJ1-1	few	16	-	TGTGCCAGCAGCCAAGGGGTCGTCCGGACGAACACTGAAGCTTTCTTT	CASSQGVVRTNTEAFF
TRBV28	TRBJ1-6	once	16	TRBD1	TGTGCCAGCAGAACAACGGGACAGGGGAATAATTCACCCCTCCACTTT	CASRTTGQGNNSPLHF
TRBV19	TRBJ1-3	-	15	-	TGTGCCAGTAGTTCCAGGGGAGTAGCTGGAAACACCATATATTTT	CASSSRGVAGNTIYF
TRBV13	TRBJ1-4	few	12	-	TGTGCCAGCAGGGGCGCAGTGGGAAAACTGTTTTTT	CASRGAVGKLFF
TRBV7-9	TRBJ1-1	many	11	-	TGTGCCAGCAGCTGGCGGGCCCAAGCTTTCTTT	CASSWRAQAFF
TRBV20-1	TRBJ1-5	few	15	-	TGCAGTGCTAGAGATCTGTCGCGGCAGGGCCAGCCCCAGCATTTT	CSARDLSRQGQPQHF
TRBV2	TRBJ1-6	few	14	-	TGTGCCAGCAGAGATTTGGGTACCAATTCACCCCTCCACTTT	CASRDLGTNSPLHF
TRBV7-6	TRBJ1-4	-	15	-	TGTGCCAGCAGCCTCGGGAGGGAGGAGAATGAAAAACTGTTTTTT	CASSLGREENEKLFF
TRBV11-2	TRBJ2-7	once	15	-	TGTGCCAGCAGCTTAGAGTATGGCAGATCGTCAGAGCAGTACTTC	CASSLEYGRSSEQYF
TRBV10-3	TRBJ1-2	many	16	TRBD1	TGTGCCATCACCGGGACAGGGGGTACCTCTAGCTATGGCTACACCTTC	CAITGTGGTSSYGYTF
TRBV6-4	TRBJ1-2	-	13	-	TGTGCCAGCAGTGACCTGGCCTCCCATGGCTACACCTTC	CASSDLASHGYTF
TRBV2	TRBJ2-7	-	13	TRBD2	TGTGCCAGCCAAGCGGGAGTCGCCTACGAGCAGTACTTC	CASQAGVAYEQYF
TRBV4-1	TRBJ2-3	-	14	-	TGCGCCAGCAGCCAGACTGGGGGCACAGATACGCAGTATTTT	CASSQTGGTDTQYF
TRBV6-2/TRBV6-3	TRBJ2-2	-	15	TRBD1	TGTGCCAGCAGTCCCGGGACAGGGGCCACCGGGGAGCTGTTTTTT	CASSPGTGATGELFF
TRBV2	TRBJ1-3	many	12	-	TGTGCCAGCAGGACAGGCGGAAACACCATATATTTT	CASRTGGNTIYF
TRBV4-2	TRBJ2-7	-	15	-	TGTGCCAGCAGCCAAGATGGCCGGCCGACCTACGAGCAGTACTTC	CASSQDGRPTYEQYF